One sample yielded the 28 T cell receptor beta chains listed below, sequenced in a study of blood T cell repertoires in COVID-19. Generated by immunoSEQ multiplex PCR, the TCRdb table keeps only in-frame clones and is missing some. The data contain 150,000 to 200,000 clones, around 80% of them singletons. Sequencing was carried out using peripheral blood. These receptors came from a man aged 60 to 75 with active or convalescent COVID-19.

The chain is built from TRBV18 and TRBJ1-1; D unresolved. The CDR3 covers 12 residues. V lost 6 bases and J lost 5, with 10 bases in between. Germline CDR1 KGHSH, CDR2 LQKENI. CDR3 DNA sequence: TGTGCCAGCTCCCCCGAGAGGACTGAAGCTTTCTTT. This gives the protein CASSPERTEAFF.

V usage is TRBV24-1 and J usage is TRBJ2-1; D gene uncertain. V was trimmed by 4 bases and J by 10 bases, leaving 13 bases between them. Germline CDR1 is KGHDR and CDR2 is SFDVKD. This CDR3 is 13 amino acids long. The CDR3 loop reads CATSDPPLDEQFF. The CDR3 nucleotides are TGTGCCACCAGTGACCCTCCCCTAGACGAGCAGTTCTTC.

This chain links TRBV28 with TRBJ2-1; TRBD2 aligns across 9 bases. V lost 3 bases and J lost 8; bases outside the gene matches: 11. CDR1 and CDR2 (germline): MDHEN, SYDVKM. The CDR3 sequence is 16 residues long. The CDR3 loop is CASSFGPGGGRDEQFF. The CDR3 bases are TGTGCCAGCAGTTTTGGCCCGGGAGGCGGGAGGGATGAGCAGTTCTTC.

The chain's CDR3 is CASSLFTSGRNEQFF. CDR3 in DNA: TGTGCCAGCAGCTTGTTTACTAGCGGGAGGAATGAGCAGTTCTTC. V usage is TRBV5-8 and J usage is TRBJ2-1, with 12 bases identical to TRBD2. CDR3 length equals 15 residues. The germline CDR1 and CDR2 sequences are SGHTS and YDEGEE. J gave up 7 bases and V 1 base, and 3 bases lay outside the gene matches.

This chain links TRBV19 with TRBJ2-7; 8 nucleotides match TRBD2. Germline lookup yields CDR1 LNHDA and CDR2 SQIVND (reference sequence). The ends lost 6 bases at V and 2 bases at J; junction bases unmatched: 6. The CDR3 sequence is 14 residues long. CDR3: CASRASGRTYEQYF. CDR3 bases: TGTGCCAGTAGGGCTAGCGGGCGTACCTACGAGCAGTACTTC.

This chain links TRBV5-6 with TRBJ1-1, with D possibly matching TRBD1 (6 bases). Between the trimmed V and J ends, which lost 2 bases and 0 bases, there was a span of 8 bases. The CDR3 loop spans 14 amino acids. Germline V CDR1 and CDR2: SGHDT, YYEEEE. The CDR3 coding sequence is TGTGCCAGCAGCTTCGGGACAATGAACACTGAAGCTTTCTTT. Amino acids: CASSFGTMNTEAFF.

V usage is TRBV6-5 and J usage is TRBJ1-2; 10 bases match TRBD1. Germline V CDR1 and CDR2: MNHEY, SVGAGI. The CDR3 consists of 14 residues. The trim removed 5 bases at V and 3 bases at J, leaving 3 bases unmatched. CDR3 amino acids: CASSRQGADYGYTF. As DNA, the CDR3 is TGTGCCAGCAGTCGACAGGGGGCGGACTATGGCTACACCTTC.

This clone has more than one count but fewer than ten. V usage is TRBV7-2 and J usage is TRBJ1-3, with D unclear. V was pared by 0 bases and J by 4 bases, with 7 bases between. This CDR3 is 14 amino acids long. In germline, CDR1 is SGHTA, CDR2 FQGNSA. CDR3 residues: CASSLAASGNTIYF. The DNA of the CDR3 is TGTGCCAGCAGCTTAGCGGCTTCAGGAAACACCATATATTTT.

Here the CDR3 reads CAGEATFYTF. The CDR3 region has the DNA TGTGCCGGTGAAGCGACTTTCTACACCTTC. The chain recombines TRBV9 with TRBJ1-2; D gene uncertain. V was trimmed by 10 bases and J by 10 bases, leaving 14 bases between them. Germline assignment: CDR1 SGDLS and CDR2 YYNGEE. The CDR3 extends over 10 amino acids.

This clone has just one count. V is TRBV25-1 and J is TRBJ1-2; TRBD1 agrees at 10 bases. The CDR3 length is 14 residues. Germline values: CDR1 MGHDK, CDR2 SYGVNS. V gave up 3 bases and J gave up 7 bases; unmatched junction bases: 5. CDR3 nucleotides: TGTGCCAGCAGTGAGACCGGGACAGGGGTTGGCTACACCTTC. Translated, it gives CASSETGTGVGYTF.

The genes are TRBV6-5 and TRBJ2-1, with TRBD2 identical over 12 bases. Trimming cost V 5 bases and J 7 bases; bases outside gene matches: 6. The CDR3 runs 15 residues. Germline CDR1 and CDR2: MNHEY and SVGAGI. The CDR3, as DNA: TGTGCCAGCAGTCAGACTAGCGGGAGTGCGAATGAGCAGTTCTTC. Its translation is CASSQTSGSANEQFF.

V gene TRBV10-3 combines with J gene TRBJ2-5; a possible D gene is TRBD2 (6 bases). The V gene's germline CDR1 is ENHRY and CDR2 SYGVKD. The CDR3 is made up of 13 amino acids. Trimming stripped 8 bases from V and 0 bases from J, with 10 bases between. Written as DNA, the CDR3 is TGTGCCATCGCCCAGCGGGACCAAGAGACCCAGTACTTC. It specifies CAIAQRDQETQYF.

The chain couples TRBV19 to TRBJ2-3; 10 bases fit TRBD2. V lost 7 bases, J lost 2 bases, and 6 bases stayed unmatched. CDR3 length: 15 residues. Germline values: CDR1 LNHDA, CDR2 SQIVND (reference sequence). DNA for the CDR3: TGTGCCAGTACCCGCCTAGCGGGGGCCACAGATACGCAGTATTTT. It codes for CASTRLAGATDTQYF. The whole variable domain, filled in from reference TRBV19 and TRBJ2-3, reads DGGITQSPKYLFRKEGQNVTLSCEQNLNHDAMYWYRQDPGQGLRLIYYSQIVNDFQKGDIAEGYSVSREKKESFPLTVTSAQKNPTAFYLCASTRLAGATDTQYFGPGTRLTVL.

This chain links TRBV3-1 (or the pseudogene TRBV3-2) with TRBJ1-4; no definite D call. V was pared by 0 bases and J by 7 bases, with 15 bases between. Germline assignment: CDR1 LGHDT and CDR2 YNNKEL (reference sequence). CDR3 length equals 16 residues. The CDR3 spells CASSQDWRVSREKLFF. The CDR3 DNA is TGTGCCAGCAGCCAAGATTGGAGGGTATCTCGTGAAAAACTGTTTTTT.

The gene calls are TRBV18 and TRBJ2-7, with 9 nucleotides matching TRBD2. V shed 6 bases, J shed 1 base, and the junction held 10 bases outside the gene matches. The CDR3 runs to 16 residues. CDR1 and CDR2 from the germline V gene are KGHSH and LQKENI. CDR3 sequence reads: CASSQLPGLASYEQYF. The CDR3, as DNA: TGTGCCAGCTCTCAATTGCCGGGACTAGCATCCTACGAGCAGTACTTC.

The V call is TRBV4-2, the J call TRBJ1-3; the D is unclear. Germline-derived CDR1 and CDR2 are LGHNA and YNFKEQ. This CDR3 is 15 amino acids long. V was pared by 1 base and J by 0 bases, with 7 bases between. CDR3: CASSQGALSGNTIYF. The CDR3 region has the DNA TGTGCCAGCAGCCAAGGAGCCCTCTCTGGAAACACCATATATTTT.

The V call is TRBV12-3 or TRBV12-4, the J call TRBJ2-1, with 10 bases aligning to TRBD2. V lost 6 bases and J lost 9; bases outside the gene matches: 5. The CDR3 runs to 13 residues. CDR3 loop: CASRSGGALEQFF. The DNA of the CDR3 is TGTGCCAGCAGGAGCGGGGGGGCTCTTGAGCAGTTCTTC.

The V and J genes are TRBV28 and TRBJ1-4, with D unresolved. Trimming shortened V by 6 bases and J by 8 bases, and 13 bases separated the two germline ends. The length of the CDR3 is 13 residues. Per the germline V gene, CDR1 is MDHEN and CDR2 is SYDVKM. The DNA for the CDR3 is TGTGCCAGCAGCCCTAGACTAGGAGAAAAACTGTTTTTT. This codes for CASSPRLGEKLFF.

The V and J genes are TRBV14 and TRBJ1-2; weak D call: TRBD1 (6 bases). CDR3 length: 19 amino acids. CDR1 and CDR2 (germline): SGHDN, FVKESK. Trimming pared 0 bases from V and 2 bases from J, leaving 22 bases between. The CDR3 DNA reads as TGTGCCAGCAGCCAAGATAGCCTAAAAACAGGGTCGGTCAACTATGGCTACACCTTC. Residues: CASSQDSLKTGSVNYGYTF. Full variable domain (outside the CDR3, taken from reference TRBV14 and TRBJ1-2): EAGVTQFPSHSVIEKGQTVTLRCDPISGHDNLYWYRRVMGKEIKFLLHFVKESKQDESGMPNNRFLAERTGGTYSTLKVQPAELEDSGVYFCASSQDSLKTGSVNYGYTFGSGTRLTVV.

The chain joins TRBV9 to TRBJ1-4; the D is unclear. CDR3 length: 14 residues. The germline gives CDR1 SGDLS, CDR2 YYNGEE. V lost 0 bases to trimming and J lost 5 bases, with 8 bases between them. The CDR3 region is CASSVDSLNEKLFF. In DNA form, the CDR3 reads TGTGCCAGCAGCGTAGACAGCCTCAATGAAAAACTGTTTTTT.

The chain carries TRBV5-4 and TRBJ2-3, with D perhaps matching TRBD2 (5 bases). There are 15 residues in the CDR3. V lost 0 bases to trimming and J lost 3 bases, with 11 bases between them. Per the germline V gene, CDR1 is SGHNT and CDR2 is YYREEE (reference sequence). The CDR3: CASSLGARRTDTQYF. In DNA form, the CDR3 reads TGTGCCAGCAGCTTGGGGGCTAGGAGGACAGATACGCAGTATTTT.

The chain is built from TRBV15 and TRBJ1-2; 8 bases are shared with TRBD1. The V gene's germline CDR1 is LNHNV and CDR2 YYDKDF (reference sequence). The CDR3 length is 15 residues. V trimming: 0 bases; J trimming: 4 bases; junction bases outside the gene matches: 4. The CDR3 loop reads CATSRDRGRFYGYTF. The CDR3 DNA sequence: TGTGCCACCAGCAGAGACAGGGGGCGCTTCTATGGCTACACCTTC.

The chain links TRBV24-1 to TRBJ2-5; 11 positions agree with TRBD1. Looked up from germline, CDR1 is KGHDR and CDR2 is SFDVKD. This CDR3 comprises 15 residues. V lost 1 base, J lost 5 bases, and 2 bases stayed unmatched. The CDR3, as DNA: TGTGCCACCAGTGATTTAGGGACAGGGGGGGAGACCCAGTACTTC. Protein sequence: CATSDLGTGGETQYF.

The J gene is TRBJ1-3, the V gene TRBV11-2, with 8 bases matching TRBD1. The V and J ends lost 3 bases and 8 bases, in that order; junction bases with no gene match: 9. The CDR3 contains 15 residues. Germline V lookup: CDR1 SGHAT, CDR2 FQNNGV. The CDR3 reads CASSLAGGFRDTIYF. CDR3 DNA sequence: TGTGCCAGCAGCTTGGCAGGGGGCTTTCGGGACACCATATATTTT.

The chain joins TRBV4-2 to TRBJ1-2; D ambiguous. CDR3 size: 15 residues. Germline V gives CDR1 LGHNA, CDR2 YNFKEQ. V dropped 0 bases and J dropped 4 bases, with 12 bases sitting between them. This CDR3 is CASSQDREGAYGYTF. Written as DNA, the CDR3 is TGTGCCAGCAGCCAAGATCGAGAGGGCGCCTATGGCTACACCTTC.

The chain uses TRBV12-5 and TRBJ2-7, with 9 bases fitting TRBD2. The junction had 7 bases not matched to a gene; V was cut back by 7 bases and J by 0 bases. The CDR3 has 15 residues. Per germline, CDR1 LGHNT and CDR2 FRNRAP. The CDR3 bases are TGTGCTAGTGCCCGGGGTAGCGGGAGCTCCTACGAGCAGTACTTC. Its translation is CASARGSGSSYEQYF.

The V gene is TRBV14, the J gene TRBJ2-7; 9 bases are shared with TRBD1. V lost 5 bases, J lost 0 bases, and 5 bases stayed unmatched. Germline CDR1 SGHDN, CDR2 FVKESK. This CDR3 is built from 15 residues. CDR3 protein: CASSEGTGISYEQYF. The CDR3 bases are TGTGCCAGCAGCGAAGGGACAGGGATCTCCTACGAGCAGTACTTC.

The chain links TRBV21-1 to TRBJ2-7; TRBD1, the table's D call, lacks a check against the DNA. TRBV21-1 is a known pseudogene. CDR3 length: 17 residues. The chain's CDR3 is CASSSRDRGKKFGEQYF. The DNA of the CDR3 is TGTGCCAGCAGCTCCCGGGACAGGGGAAAAAAATTTGGGGAGCAGTACTTC.